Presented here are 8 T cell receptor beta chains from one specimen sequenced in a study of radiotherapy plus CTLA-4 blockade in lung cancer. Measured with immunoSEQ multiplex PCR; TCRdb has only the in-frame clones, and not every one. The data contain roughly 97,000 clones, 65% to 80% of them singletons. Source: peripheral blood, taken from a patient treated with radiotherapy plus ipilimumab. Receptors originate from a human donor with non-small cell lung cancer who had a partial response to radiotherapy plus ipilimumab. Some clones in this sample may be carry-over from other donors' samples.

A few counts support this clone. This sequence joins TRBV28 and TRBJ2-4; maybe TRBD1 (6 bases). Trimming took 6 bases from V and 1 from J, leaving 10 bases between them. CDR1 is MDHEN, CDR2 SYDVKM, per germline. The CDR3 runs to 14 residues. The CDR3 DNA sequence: TGTGCCAGCAGCCCCGACAGGGCCAAAAACATTCAGTACTTC. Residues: CASSPDRAKNIQYF. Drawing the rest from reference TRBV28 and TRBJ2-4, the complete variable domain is DVKVTQSSRYLVKRTGEKVFLECVQDMDHENMFWYRQDPGLGLRLIYFSYDVKMKEKGDIPEGYSVSREKKERFSLILESASTNQTSMYLCASSPDRAKNIQYFGAGTRLSVL.

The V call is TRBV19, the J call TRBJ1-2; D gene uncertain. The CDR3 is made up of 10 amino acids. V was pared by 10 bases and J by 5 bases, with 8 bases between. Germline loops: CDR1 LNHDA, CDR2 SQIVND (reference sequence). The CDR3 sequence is CATLTYGYTF. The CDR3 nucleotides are TGTGCCACCTTAACTTATGGCTACACCTTC.

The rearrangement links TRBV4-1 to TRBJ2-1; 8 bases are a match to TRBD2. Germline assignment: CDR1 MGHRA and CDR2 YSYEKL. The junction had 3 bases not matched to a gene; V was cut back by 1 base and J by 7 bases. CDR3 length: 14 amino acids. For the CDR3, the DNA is TGCGCCAGCAGCCAAGGGACTAGCTGGAATGAGCAGTTCTTC. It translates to CASSQGTSWNEQFF.

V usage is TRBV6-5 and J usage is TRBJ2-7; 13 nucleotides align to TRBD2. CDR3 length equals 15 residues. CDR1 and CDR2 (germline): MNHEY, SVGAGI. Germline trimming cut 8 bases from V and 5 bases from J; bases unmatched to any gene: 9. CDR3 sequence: CASLKTSGRIDEQYF. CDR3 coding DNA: TGTGCCAGCCTAAAGACTAGCGGGAGGATCGACGAGCAGTACTTC.

In DNA, the CDR3 is TGTGCCAGCAGGAAAGGGGTCGGCCAGCCCCAGCATTTT. This gives the protein CASRKGVGQPQHF. The J gene is TRBJ1-5, the V gene TRBV27, with D perhaps matching TRBD1 (5 bases). Looked up from germline, CDR1 is MNHEY and CDR2 is SMNVEV (reference sequence). Trimming removed 6 bases from V and 7 bases from J, with 13 bases in between. CDR3 length: 13 residues.

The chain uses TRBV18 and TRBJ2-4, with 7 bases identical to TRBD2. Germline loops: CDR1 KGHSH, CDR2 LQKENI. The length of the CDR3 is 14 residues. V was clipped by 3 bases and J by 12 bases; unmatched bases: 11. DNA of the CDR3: TGTGCCAGCTCACCGGTGCGCGGGGGAAAAACTCAGTACTTC. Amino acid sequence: CASSPVRGGKTQYF.

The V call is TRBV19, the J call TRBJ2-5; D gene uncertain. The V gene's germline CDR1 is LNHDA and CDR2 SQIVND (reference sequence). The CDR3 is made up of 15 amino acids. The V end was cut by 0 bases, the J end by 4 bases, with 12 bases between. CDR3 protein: CASSIDLGPTETQYF. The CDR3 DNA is TGTGCCAGTAGTATAGATCTGGGCCCAACAGAGACCCAGTACTTC.

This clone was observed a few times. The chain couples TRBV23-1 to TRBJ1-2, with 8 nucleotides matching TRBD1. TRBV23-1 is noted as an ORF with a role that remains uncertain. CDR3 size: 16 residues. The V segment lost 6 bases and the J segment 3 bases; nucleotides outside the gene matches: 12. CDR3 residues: CASSLNPGGLDYGYTF. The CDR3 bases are TGCGCCAGCAGCCTGAACCCAGGGGGCTTGGACTATGGCTACACCTTC.